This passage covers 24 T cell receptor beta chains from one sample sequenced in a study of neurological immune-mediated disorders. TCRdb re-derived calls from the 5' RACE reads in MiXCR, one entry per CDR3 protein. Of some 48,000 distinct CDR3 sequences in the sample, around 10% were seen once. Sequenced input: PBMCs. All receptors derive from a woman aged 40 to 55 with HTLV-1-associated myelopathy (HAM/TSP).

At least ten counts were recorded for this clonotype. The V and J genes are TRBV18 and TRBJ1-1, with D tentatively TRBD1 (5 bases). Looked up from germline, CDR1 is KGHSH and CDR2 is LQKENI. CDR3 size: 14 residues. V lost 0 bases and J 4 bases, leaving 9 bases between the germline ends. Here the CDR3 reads CASSPPMGLTEAFF. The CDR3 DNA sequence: TGTGCCAGCTCACCACCGATGGGGCTCACTGAAGCTTTCTTT.

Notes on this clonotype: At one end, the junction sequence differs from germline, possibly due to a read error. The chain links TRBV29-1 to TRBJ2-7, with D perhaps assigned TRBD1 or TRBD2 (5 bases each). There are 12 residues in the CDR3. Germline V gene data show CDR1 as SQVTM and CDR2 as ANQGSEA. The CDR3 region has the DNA TGCAGCGTGGTGGGGGAAGCCTACGAGAAGTACTTC. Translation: CSVVGEAYEKYF.

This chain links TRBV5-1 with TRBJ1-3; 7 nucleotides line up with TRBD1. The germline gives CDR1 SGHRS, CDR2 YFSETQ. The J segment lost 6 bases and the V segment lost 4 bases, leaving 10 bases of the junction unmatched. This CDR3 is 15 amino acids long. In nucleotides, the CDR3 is TGCGCCAGCAGCCCCTGGGACAGTGGACAAAACACCATATATTTT. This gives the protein CASSPWDSGQNTIYF.

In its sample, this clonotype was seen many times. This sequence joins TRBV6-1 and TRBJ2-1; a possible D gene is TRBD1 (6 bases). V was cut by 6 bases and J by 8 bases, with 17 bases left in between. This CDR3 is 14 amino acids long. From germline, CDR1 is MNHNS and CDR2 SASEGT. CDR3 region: CASRTGIQGHEQFF. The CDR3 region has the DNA TGTGCCAGCAGGACGGGGATACAGGGCCATGAGCAGTTCTTC.

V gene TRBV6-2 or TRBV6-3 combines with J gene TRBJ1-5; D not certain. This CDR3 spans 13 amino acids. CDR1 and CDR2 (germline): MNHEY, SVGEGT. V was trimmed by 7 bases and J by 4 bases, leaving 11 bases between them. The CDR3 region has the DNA TGTGCCAGCAAGGGAGTTAGGAATCAGCCCCAGCATTTT. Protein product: CASKGVRNQPQHF.

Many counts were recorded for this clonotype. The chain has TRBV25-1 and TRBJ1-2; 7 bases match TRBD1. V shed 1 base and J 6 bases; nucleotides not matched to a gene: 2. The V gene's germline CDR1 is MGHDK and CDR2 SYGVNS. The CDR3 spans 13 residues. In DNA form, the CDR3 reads TGTGCCAGCAGTGAATCAGGGGGTAATGGCTACACCTTC. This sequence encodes CASSESGGNGYTF.

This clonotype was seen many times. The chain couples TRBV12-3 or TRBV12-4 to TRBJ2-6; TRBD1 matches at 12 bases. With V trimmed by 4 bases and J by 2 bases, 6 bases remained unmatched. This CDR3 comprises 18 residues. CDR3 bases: TGTGCCAGCAGTTCCCGGGACAGGGGGCGCGCTGGGGCCAACGTCCTGACTTTC. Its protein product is CASSSRDRGRAGANVLTF.

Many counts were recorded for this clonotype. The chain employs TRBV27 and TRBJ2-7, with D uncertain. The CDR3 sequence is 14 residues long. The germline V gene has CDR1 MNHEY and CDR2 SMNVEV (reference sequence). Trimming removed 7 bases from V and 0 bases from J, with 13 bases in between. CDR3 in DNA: TGTGCCAGCAAAACGGGCAGGAACTCCTACGAGCAGTACTTC. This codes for CASKTGRNSYEQYF.

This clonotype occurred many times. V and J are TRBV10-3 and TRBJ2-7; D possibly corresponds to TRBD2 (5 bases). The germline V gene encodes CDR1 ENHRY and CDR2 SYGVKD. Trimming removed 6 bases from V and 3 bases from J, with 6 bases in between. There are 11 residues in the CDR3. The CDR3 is CAIRAGYEQYF. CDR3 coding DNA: TGTGCCATCAGGGCGGGCTACGAGCAGTACTTC.

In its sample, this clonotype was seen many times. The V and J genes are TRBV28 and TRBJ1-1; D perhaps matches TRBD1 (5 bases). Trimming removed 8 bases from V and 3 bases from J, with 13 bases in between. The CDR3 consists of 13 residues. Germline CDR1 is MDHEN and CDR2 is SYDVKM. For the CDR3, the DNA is TGTGCCAGCCTAAGCCCAGGGTACACTGAAGCTTTCTTT. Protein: CASLSPGYTEAFF.

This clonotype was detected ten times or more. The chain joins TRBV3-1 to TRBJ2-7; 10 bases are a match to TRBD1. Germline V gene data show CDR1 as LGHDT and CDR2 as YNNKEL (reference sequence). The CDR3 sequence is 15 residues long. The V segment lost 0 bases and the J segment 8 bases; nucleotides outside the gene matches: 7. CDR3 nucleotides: TGTGCCAGCAGCCAAGAAGGGACAGGGGAAATGCAGCAGTACTTC. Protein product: CASSQEGTGEMQQYF.

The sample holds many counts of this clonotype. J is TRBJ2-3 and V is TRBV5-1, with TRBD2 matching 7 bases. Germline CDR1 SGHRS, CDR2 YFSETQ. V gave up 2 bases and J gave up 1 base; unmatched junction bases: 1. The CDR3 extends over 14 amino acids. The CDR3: CASSFTSGTDTQYF. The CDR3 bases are TGCGCCAGCAGCTTCACTAGCGGCACAGATACGCAGTATTTT.

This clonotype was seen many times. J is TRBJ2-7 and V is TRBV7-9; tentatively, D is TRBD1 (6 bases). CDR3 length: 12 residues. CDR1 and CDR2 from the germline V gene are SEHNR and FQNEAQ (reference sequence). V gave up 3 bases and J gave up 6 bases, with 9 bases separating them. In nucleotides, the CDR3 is TGTGCCAGCAGCTTCGACAGGACCGAGCAGTACTTC. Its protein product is CASSFDRTEQYF.

Here the CDR3 reads CASSYRAGFMNTEAFF. Written as DNA, the CDR3 is TGTGCCAGCAGTTACAGGGCAGGGTTCATGAACACTGAAGCTTTCTTT. The chain is built from TRBV6-6 and TRBJ1-1; D may be TRBD1 (5 bases). The length of the CDR3 is 16 residues. The ends were cut back, 2 bases at V and 0 bases at J, with 13 bases in the middle. CDR1 is MNHNY, CDR2 SVGAGI, per germline (reference sequence).

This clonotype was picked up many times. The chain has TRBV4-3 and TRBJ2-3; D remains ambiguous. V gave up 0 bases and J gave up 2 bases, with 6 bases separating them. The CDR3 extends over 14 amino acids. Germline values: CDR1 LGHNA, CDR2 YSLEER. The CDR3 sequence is CASSQDVNTDTQYF. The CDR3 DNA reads TGCGCCAGCAGCCAAGATGTGAACACAGATACGCAGTATTTT.

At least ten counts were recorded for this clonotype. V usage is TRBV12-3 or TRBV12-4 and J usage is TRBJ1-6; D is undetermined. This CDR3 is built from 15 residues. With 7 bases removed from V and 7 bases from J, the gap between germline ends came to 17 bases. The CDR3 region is CASTPDLGRNSPLHF. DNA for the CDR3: TGTGCCAGCACCCCCGATTTGGGAAGGAATTCACCCCTCCACTTT.

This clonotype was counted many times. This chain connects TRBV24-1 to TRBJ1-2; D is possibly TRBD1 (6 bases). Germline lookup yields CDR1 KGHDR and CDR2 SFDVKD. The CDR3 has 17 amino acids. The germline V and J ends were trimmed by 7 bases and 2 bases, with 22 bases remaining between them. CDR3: CATSPSQGLIANYGYTF. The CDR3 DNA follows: TGTGCCACCAGCCCATCTCAGGGGCTCATCGCGAACTATGGCTACACCTTC.

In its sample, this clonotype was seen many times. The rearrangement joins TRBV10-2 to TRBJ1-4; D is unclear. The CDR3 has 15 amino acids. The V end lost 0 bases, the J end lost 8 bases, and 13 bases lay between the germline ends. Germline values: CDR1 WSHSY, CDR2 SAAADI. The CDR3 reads CASSESSVNREKLFF. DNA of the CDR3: TGCGCCAGCAGTGAGTCTTCTGTAAACCGGGAAAAACTGTTTTTT.

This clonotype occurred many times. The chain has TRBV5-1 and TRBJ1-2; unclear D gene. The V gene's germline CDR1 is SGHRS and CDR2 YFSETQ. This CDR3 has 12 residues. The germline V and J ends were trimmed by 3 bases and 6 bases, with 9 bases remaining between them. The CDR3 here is CASSSVRDGYTF. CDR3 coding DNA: TGCGCCAGCAGCTCGGTTAGGGATGGCTACACCTTC.

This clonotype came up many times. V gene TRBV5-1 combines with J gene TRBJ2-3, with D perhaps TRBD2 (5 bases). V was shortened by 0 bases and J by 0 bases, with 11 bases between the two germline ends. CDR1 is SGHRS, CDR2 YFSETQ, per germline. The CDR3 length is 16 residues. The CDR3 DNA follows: TGCGCCAGCAGCTTGGTGCTAGCAGGAAGCACAGATACGCAGTATTTT. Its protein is CASSLVLAGSTDTQYF.

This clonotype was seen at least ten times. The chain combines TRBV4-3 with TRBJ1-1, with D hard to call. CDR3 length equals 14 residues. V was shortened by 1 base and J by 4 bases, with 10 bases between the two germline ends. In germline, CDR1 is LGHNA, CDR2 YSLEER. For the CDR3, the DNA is TGCGCCAGCAGCCAAGGGATACTTGGCACTGAAGCTTTCTTT. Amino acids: CASSQGILGTEAFF.

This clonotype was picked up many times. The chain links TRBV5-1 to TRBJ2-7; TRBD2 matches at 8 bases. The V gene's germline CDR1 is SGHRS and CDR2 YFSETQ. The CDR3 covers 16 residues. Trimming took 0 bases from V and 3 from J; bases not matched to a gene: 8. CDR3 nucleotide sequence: TGCGCCAGCAGCTTGGCTACGGGGGGGACCTTCTACGAGCAGTACTTC. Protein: CASSLATGGTFYEQYF.

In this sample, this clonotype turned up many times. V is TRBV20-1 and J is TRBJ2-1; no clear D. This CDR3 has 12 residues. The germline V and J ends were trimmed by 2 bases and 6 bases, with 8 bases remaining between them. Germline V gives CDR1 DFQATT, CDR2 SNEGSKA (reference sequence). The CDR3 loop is CSARIPPNEQFF. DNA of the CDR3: TGCAGTGCTAGAATCCCCCCCAATGAGCAGTTCTTC.

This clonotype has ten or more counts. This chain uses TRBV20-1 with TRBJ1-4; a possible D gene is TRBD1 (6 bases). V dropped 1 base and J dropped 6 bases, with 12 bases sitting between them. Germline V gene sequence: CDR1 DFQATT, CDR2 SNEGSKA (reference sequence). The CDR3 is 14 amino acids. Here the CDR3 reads CSARVRGRDEKLFF. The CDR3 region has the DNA TGCAGTGCTAGAGTCAGGGGCCGAGATGAAAAACTGTTTTTT.